This TCR beta chain was obtained from a study of blood T cell repertoires in COVID-19. Study in general: Acute and convalescent COVID-19 specimens originated in the United States, Italy and Spain. PBMCs, B-cell-depleted T cells, or T cells were the source of the cDNA or gDNA that made up the material.

In the source study's methods: Nucleated cell number was recorded as an estimate derived from reference gene primer amplification. Only in-frame clones appear in the TCRdb table, and some are missing; sequencing was by immunoSEQ multiplex PCR. That table gives V, J and clone size, and the DNA gave D and trimming. Here the sample spans 200,000 to 300,000 clones, more than 75% being singletons. The CDR3 totals 13 residues. Germline V gene lookup returns CDR1 SEHNR and CDR2 FQNEAQ (reference sequence). V lost 3 bases, J lost 8 bases, and 6 bases stayed unmatched. The source of this sequence is a woman aged 60-70 years with COVID-19, enrolled during active disease. Specimen: peripheral blood. V gene TRBV7-9 combines with J gene TRBJ1-2; 7 bases line up with TRBD1. CDR3 sequence reads: CASSFGRGQGYTF. Written as DNA, the CDR3 is TGTGCCAGCAGCTTCGGGAGGGGGCAAGGCTACACCTTC. Together with reference TRBV7-9 and TRBJ1-2, the CDR3 gives the full variable domain: DTGVSQNPRHKITKRGQNVTFRCDPISEHNRLYWYRQTLGQGPEFLTYFQNEAQLEKSRLLSDRFSAERPKGSFSTLEIQRTEQGDSAMYLCASSFGRGQGYTFGSGTRLTVV.